This T cell receptor (beta chain) was retrieved from a study of cytomegalovirus exposure and HLA in healthy donors. Study summary: The 550 to 800 first-cohort repertoires and the roughly 120 validation repertoires shared the same platform, a later analysis reported.

Profiled with immunoSEQ multiplex PCR; TCRdb holds only in-frame clones, not every one. The sample lists hundreds of thousands of clones; about nine tenths were seen once. CDR3 length: 16 residues. V shed 1 base and J 3 bases; nucleotides not matched to a gene: 4. CDR1 and CDR2 from the germline V gene are LGHNA and YSLEER. The clonotype comes from a woman under 40 in good health and CMV-seronegative. The sample comprised PBMCs. V is TRBV4-3 and J is TRBJ1-2; TRBD1 matches 11 bases. The CDR3 coding sequence is TGCGCCAGCAGCCAAGGGACAGGGGGCGCCTACTATGGCTACACCTTC. Its protein product is CASSQGTGGAYYGYTF.